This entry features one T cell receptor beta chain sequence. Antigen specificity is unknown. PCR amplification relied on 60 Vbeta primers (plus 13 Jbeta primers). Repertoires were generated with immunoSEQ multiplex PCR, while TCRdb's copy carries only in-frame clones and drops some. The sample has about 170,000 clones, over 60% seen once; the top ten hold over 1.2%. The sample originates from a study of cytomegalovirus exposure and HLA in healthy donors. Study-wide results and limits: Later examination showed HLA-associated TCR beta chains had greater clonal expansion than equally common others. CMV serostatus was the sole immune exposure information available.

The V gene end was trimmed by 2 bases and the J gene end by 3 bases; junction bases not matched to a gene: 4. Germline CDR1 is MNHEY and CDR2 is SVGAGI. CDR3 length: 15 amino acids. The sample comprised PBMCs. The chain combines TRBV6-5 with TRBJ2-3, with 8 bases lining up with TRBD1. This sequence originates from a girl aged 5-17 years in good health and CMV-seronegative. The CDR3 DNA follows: TGTGCCAGCAGTTACACCCAGGGGGCTACAGATACGCAGTATTTT. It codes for CASSYTQGATDTQYF.